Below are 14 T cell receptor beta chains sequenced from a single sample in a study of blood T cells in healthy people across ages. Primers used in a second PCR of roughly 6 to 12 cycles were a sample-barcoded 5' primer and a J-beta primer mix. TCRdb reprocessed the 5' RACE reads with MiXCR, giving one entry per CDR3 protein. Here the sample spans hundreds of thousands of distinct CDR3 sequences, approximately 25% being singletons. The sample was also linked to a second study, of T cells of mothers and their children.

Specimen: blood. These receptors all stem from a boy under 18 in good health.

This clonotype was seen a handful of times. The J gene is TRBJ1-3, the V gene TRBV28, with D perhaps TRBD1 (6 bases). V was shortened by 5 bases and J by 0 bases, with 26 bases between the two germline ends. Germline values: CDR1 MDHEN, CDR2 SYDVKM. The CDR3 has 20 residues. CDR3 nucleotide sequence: TGTGCCAGCAGTACCCGGGACATGACAAACCCCCTGAGCTCTGGAAACACCATATATTTT. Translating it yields CASSTRDMTNPLSSGNTIYF.

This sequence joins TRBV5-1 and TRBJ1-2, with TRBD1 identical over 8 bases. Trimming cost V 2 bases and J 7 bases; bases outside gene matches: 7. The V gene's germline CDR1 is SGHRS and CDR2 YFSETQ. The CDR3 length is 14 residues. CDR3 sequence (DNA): TGCGCCAGCAGCTTAACCGGGACAGGATTTGGCTACACCTTC. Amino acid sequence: CASSLTGTGFGYTF.

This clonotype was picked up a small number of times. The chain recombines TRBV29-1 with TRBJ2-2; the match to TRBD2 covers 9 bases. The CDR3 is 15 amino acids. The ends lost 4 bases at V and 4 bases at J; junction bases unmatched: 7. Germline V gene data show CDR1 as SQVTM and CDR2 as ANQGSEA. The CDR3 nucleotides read TGCAGCGTTGTGGGTAGCGGGAGTAGCACCGGGGAGCTGTTTTTT. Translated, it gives CSVVGSGSSTGELFF.

The CDR3 spells CATSLTGNDGYTF. CDR3 DNA sequence: TGTGCCACCAGCCTCACAGGGAATGATGGCTACACCTTC. J is TRBJ1-2 and V is TRBV24-1; possible D gene TRBD1, 6 bases. The CDR3 is 13 residues long. Trimming pared 7 bases from V and 6 bases from J, leaving 14 bases between. In germline, CDR1 is KGHDR, CDR2 SFDVKD.

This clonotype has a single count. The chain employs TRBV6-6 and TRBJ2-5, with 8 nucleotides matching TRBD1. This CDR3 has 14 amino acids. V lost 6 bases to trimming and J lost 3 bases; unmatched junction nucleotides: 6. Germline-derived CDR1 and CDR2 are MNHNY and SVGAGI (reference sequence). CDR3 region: CASREDRVKETQYF. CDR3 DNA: TGTGCCAGCAGGGAGGACAGGGTTAAAGAGACCCAGTACTTC.

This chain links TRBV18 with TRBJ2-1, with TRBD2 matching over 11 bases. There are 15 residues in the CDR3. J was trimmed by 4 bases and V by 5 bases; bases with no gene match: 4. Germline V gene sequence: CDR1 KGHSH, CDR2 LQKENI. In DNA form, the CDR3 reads TGTGCCAGCTCAGACGGACTAGCGGGTTACAATGAGCAGTTCTTC. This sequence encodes CASSDGLAGYNEQFF.

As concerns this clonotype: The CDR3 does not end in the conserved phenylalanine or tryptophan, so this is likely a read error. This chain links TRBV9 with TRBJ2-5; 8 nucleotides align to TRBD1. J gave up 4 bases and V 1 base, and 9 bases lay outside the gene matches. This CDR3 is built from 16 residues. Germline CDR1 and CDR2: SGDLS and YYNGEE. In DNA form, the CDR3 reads TGTGCCAGCAGCGTACTAACAGGGGGTCGGGGAGAGACCCAGTACTCC. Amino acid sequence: CASSVLTGGRGETQYS.

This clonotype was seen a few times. CDR3 region: CASRTGMDTQYF. The DNA for the CDR3 is TGTGCCAGCAGGACCGGTATGGATACGCAGTATTTT. The genes are TRBV28 and TRBJ2-3; D remains unclear. The germline V and J ends were trimmed by 6 bases and 6 bases, with 10 bases remaining between them. The germline V gene encodes CDR1 MDHEN and CDR2 SYDVKM. The CDR3 runs to 12 residues.

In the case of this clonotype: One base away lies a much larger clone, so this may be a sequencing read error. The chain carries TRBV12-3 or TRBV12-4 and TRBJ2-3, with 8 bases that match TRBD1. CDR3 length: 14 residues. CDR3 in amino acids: CASSLGQATDTLYF. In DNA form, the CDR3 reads TGTGCCAGCAGTTTGGGACAGGCCACAGATACGCTGTATTTT.

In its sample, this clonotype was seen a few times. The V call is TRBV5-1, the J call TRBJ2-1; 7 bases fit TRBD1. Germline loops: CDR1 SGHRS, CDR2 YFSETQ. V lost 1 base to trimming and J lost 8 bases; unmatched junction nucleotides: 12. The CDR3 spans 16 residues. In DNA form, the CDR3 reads TGCGCCAGCAGCTTGTTAGCACGACAGGGTCAGTATGAGCAGTTCTTC. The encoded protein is CASSLLARQGQYEQFF. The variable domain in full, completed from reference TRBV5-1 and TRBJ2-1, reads KAGVTQTPRYLIKTRGQQVTLSCSPISGHRSVSWYQQTPGQGLQFLFEYFSETQRNKGNFPGRFSGRQFSNSRSEMNVSTLELGDSALYLCASSLLARQGQYEQFFGPGTRLTVL.

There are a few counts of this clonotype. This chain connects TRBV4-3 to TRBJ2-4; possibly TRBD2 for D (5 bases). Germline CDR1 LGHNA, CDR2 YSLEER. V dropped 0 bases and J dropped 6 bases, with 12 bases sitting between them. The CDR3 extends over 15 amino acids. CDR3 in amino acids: CASSQDLELGNIQYF. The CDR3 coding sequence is TGCGCCAGCAGCCAAGATCTTGAACTAGGAAACATTCAGTACTTC.

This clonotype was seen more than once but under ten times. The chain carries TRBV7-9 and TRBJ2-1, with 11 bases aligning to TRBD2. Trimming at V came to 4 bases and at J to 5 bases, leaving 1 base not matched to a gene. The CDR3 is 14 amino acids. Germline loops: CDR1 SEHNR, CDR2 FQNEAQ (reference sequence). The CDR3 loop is CASSWTSGHNEQFF. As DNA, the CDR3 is TGTGCCAGCAGCTGGACTAGCGGGCACAATGAGCAGTTCTTC.

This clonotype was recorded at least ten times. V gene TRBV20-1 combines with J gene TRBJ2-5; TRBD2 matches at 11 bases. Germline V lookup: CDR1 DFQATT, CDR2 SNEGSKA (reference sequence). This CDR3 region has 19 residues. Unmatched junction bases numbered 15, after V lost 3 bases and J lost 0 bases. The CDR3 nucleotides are TGCAGTGCTAGCCGGATCGACCCGGGACTAGCGGAGTACCAAGAGACCCAGTACTTC. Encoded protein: CSASRIDPGLAEYQETQYF.

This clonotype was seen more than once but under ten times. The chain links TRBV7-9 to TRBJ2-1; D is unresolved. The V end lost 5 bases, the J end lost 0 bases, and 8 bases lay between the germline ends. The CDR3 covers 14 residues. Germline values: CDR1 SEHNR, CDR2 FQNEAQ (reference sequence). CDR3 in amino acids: CASSTGYSYNEQFF. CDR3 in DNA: TGTGCCAGCAGCACCGGTTACTCCTACAATGAGCAGTTCTTC.